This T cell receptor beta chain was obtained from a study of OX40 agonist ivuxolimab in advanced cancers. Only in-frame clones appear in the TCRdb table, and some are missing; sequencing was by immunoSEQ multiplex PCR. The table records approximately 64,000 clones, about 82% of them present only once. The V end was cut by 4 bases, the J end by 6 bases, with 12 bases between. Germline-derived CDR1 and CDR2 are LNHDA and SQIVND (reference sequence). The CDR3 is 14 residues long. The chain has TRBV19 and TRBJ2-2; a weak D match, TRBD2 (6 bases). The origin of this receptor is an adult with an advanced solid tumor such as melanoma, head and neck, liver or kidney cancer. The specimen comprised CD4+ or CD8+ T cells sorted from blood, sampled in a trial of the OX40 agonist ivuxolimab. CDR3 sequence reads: CASSRGEYAGELFF. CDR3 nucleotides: TGTGCCAGTAGTAGGGGGGAGTATGCCGGGGAGCTGTTTTTT.